The 22 T cell receptor beta chains presented below share a single source sample, sequenced in a study of blood T cell repertoires in COVID-19. Sequenced by immunoSEQ multiplex PCR; TCRdb stores in-frame clones only, minus some. Of roughly 110,000 clones detected, 88% appear once; the ten largest clones hold roughly 6.6%. The sequencing input was peripheral blood. These receptors all stem from a man in his fifties with active or convalescent COVID-19.

The V and J genes are TRBV4-1 and TRBJ2-4; 15 positions match TRBD2. The CDR3 has 18 amino acids. Trimming removed 4 bases from V and 2 bases from J; junction bases left unmatched: 6. Germline lookup yields CDR1 MGHRA and CDR2 YSYEKL. The CDR3 protein is CASSRGLAGGLSKNIQYF. The DNA of the CDR3 is TGCGCCAGCAGCCGGGGACTAGCGGGGGGACTATCCAAAAACATTCAGTACTTC.

This chain uses TRBV6-1 with TRBJ2-1; maybe TRBD2 (5 bases). The V gene's germline CDR1 is MNHNS and CDR2 SASEGT. This CDR3 is built from 16 residues. V was cut by 4 bases and J by 6 bases, with 19 bases left in between. The CDR3 nucleotides read TGTGCCAGCAGTGGCCGGGGAGTAGGGCCCTTCAATGAGCAGTTCTTC. Translating gives CASSGRGVGPFNEQFF.

This chain joins TRBV11-2 and TRBJ2-1; no reliable D call. V shed 2 bases and J shed 5 bases, with 16 bases lying between them. This CDR3 is 16 amino acids long. Germline CDR1 reads SGHAT; CDR2 reads FQNNGV. The CDR3 nucleotides read TGTGCCAGCAGCTTAAGAGGCTGGGTCCGGGACAATGAGCAGTTCTTC. It yields the protein CASSLRGWVRDNEQFF. Combining the CDR3 with reference TRBV11-2 and TRBJ2-1 gives the whole variable domain EAGVAQSPRYKIIEKRQSVAFWCNPISGHATLYWYQQILGQGPKLLIQFQNNGVVDDSQLPKDRFSAERLKGVDSTLKIQPAKLEDSAVYLCASSLRGWVRDNEQFFGPGTRLTVL.

The V and J genes are TRBV21-1 and TRBJ2-5; the listed D gene, TRBD1, was not tested against the DNA. TRBV21-1 is a listed pseudogene. The length of the CDR3 is 16 residues. DNA for the CDR3: TGTGCCAGCAGCCCCTTTAAGAAGGGGGACCAAGAGACCCAGTACTTC. Translating it yields CASSPFKKGDQETQYF.

J is TRBJ2-1 and V is TRBV24-1; 10 nucleotides match TRBD2. The germline gives CDR1 KGHDR, CDR2 SFDVKD. The trim removed 5 bases at V and 10 bases at J, leaving 10 bases unmatched. The CDR3 consists of 15 residues. The CDR3 region is CATSAPSGRRHEQFF. CDR3 coding DNA: TGTGCCACCAGTGCCCCTAGCGGGAGACGGCACGAGCAGTTCTTC.

CDR3 in DNA: TGCGCCAGCAGCCAAGGTGGGAGGGGACTAGGGAACACTGAAGCTTTCTTT. It codes for CASSQGGRGLGNTEAFF. The V and J genes are TRBV4-1 and TRBJ1-1; the D gene is possibly TRBD1 (5 bases). Germline V CDR1 and CDR2: MGHRA, YSYEKL. V lost 1 base and J 1 base, leaving 16 bases between the germline ends. The CDR3 is 17 amino acids.

The V and J genes are TRBV4-1 and TRBJ2-1; maybe TRBD2 (6 bases). Deletions cut 4 bases from V and 4 bases from J, with 17 bases between. Germline CDR1 MGHRA, CDR2 YSYEKL. There are 16 residues in the CDR3. CDR3 in amino acids: CASSLRDSRGYNEQFF. CDR3 bases: TGCGCCAGCAGCCTACGGGACTCCCGAGGATACAATGAGCAGTTCTTC.

This clone was picked up a small number of times. The chain couples TRBV29-1 to TRBJ1-1; tentative D call: TRBD1 (6 bases). Germline V CDR1 and CDR2: SQVTM, ANQGSEA. This CDR3 comprises 17 residues. The V and J ends lost 6 bases and 0 bases respectively, with 23 bases between them. The CDR3 loop reads CSVSFGREGGMNTEAFF. The CDR3 coding sequence is TGCAGCGTAAGTTTCGGGCGCGAAGGGGGAATGAACACTGAAGCTTTCTTT.

This chain joins TRBV18 and TRBJ2-7; 7 nucleotides match TRBD1. The CDR3 loop spans 15 amino acids. The trim removed 4 bases at V and 4 bases at J, leaving 10 bases unmatched. Per the germline V gene, CDR1 is KGHSH and CDR2 is LQKENI. CDR3 residues: CASSQARGQPYEQYF. The CDR3 nucleotides are TGTGCCAGCTCACAGGCAAGGGGACAGCCATACGAGCAGTACTTC.

The V gene is TRBV5-1, the J gene TRBJ2-1; 8 bases align to TRBD2. Losses at the gene ends were 10 bases for V and 1 base for J; bases not matched to a gene: 7. Germline values: CDR1 SGHRS, CDR2 YFSETQ. The CDR3 contains 14 residues. DNA for the CDR3: TGCGCCTCCTTCGCGGGAGGTTCCTACAATGAGCAGTTCTTC. This encodes CASFAGGSYNEQFF.

The rearrangement links TRBV10-3 to TRBJ2-7, with 7 nucleotides matching TRBD2. With V trimmed by 3 bases and J by 7 bases, 9 bases remained unmatched. The CDR3 is made up of 14 amino acids. The V gene's germline CDR1 is ENHRY and CDR2 SYGVKD. CDR3 nucleotide sequence: TGTGCCATCAGTGAAGGAGGGAGGGCCTGGGAGCAGTACTTC. Amino acid sequence: CAISEGGRAWEQYF.

V is TRBV2 and J is TRBJ2-2, with 7 bases fitting TRBD1. This CDR3 has 14 residues. V was pared by 7 bases and J by 4 bases, with 6 bases of the junction left unmatched. The germline gives CDR1 SNHLY, CDR2 FYNNEI. CDR3 protein: CASKGDRFTGELFF. The DNA for the CDR3 is TGTGCCAGCAAGGGGGACAGATTCACCGGGGAGCTGTTTTTT.

The genes are TRBV13 and TRBJ2-3; 10 bases line up with TRBD2. The CDR3 extends over 15 amino acids. In germline, CDR1 is PRHDT, CDR2 FYEKMQ (reference sequence). V was clipped by 5 bases and J by 3 bases; unmatched bases: 5. The DNA for the CDR3 is TGTGCCAGCAGCACAGCTAGCGGGAGTACAGATACGCAGTATTTT. Its protein product is CASSTASGSTDTQYF.

The gene calls are TRBV28 and TRBJ2-5; TRBD1 agrees at 9 bases. The CDR3 sequence is 17 residues long. V shed 3 bases, J shed 7 bases, and the junction held 15 bases outside the gene matches. Germline-derived CDR1 and CDR2 are MDHEN and SYDVKM. CDR3 bases: TGTGCCAGCAGTTTGAACAGGGGGCCTCCGTCGATTAGGACCCAGTACTTC. This gives the protein CASSLNRGPPSIRTQYF. The full variable domain, its missing parts supplied by reference TRBV28 and TRBJ2-5, is DVKVTQSSRYLVKRTGEKVFLECVQDMDHENMFWYRQDPGLGLRLIYFSYDVKMKEKGDIPEGYSVSREKKERFSLILESASTNQTSMYLCASSLNRGPPSIRTQYFGPGTRLLVL.

The genes are TRBV5-1 and TRBJ2-3; a weak D match, TRBD2 (6 bases). Germline CDR1 reads SGHRS; CDR2 reads YFSETQ. Trimming pared 4 bases from V and 6 bases from J, leaving 18 bases between. This CDR3 spans 15 amino acids. The CDR3 loop is CASSPDVGEADTQYF. CDR3 sequence (DNA): TGCGCCAGCAGCCCGGACGTAGGGGAGGCGGATACGCAGTATTTT. Full variable domain (remainder filled in from reference TRBV5-1 and TRBJ2-3): KAGVTQTPRYLIKTRGQQVTLSCSPISGHRSVSWYQQTPGQGLQFLFEYFSETQRNKGNFPGRFSGRQFSNSRSEMNVSTLELGDSALYLCASSPDVGEADTQYFGPGTRLTVL.

The table lists this clone with a few counts. V usage is TRBV10-3 and J usage is TRBJ2-1; 10 nucleotides match TRBD2. V shed 3 bases, J shed 7 bases, and the junction held 12 bases outside the gene matches. This CDR3 spans 17 amino acids. The germline V gene encodes CDR1 ENHRY and CDR2 SYGVKD. DNA of the CDR3: TGTGCCATCAGTGAACCTAGCGGGAGAGTCAGTAGGAATGAGCAGTTCTTC. Translating it yields CAISEPSGRVSRNEQFF.

V is TRBV6-5 and J is TRBJ1-2, with 8 positions matching TRBD1. CDR1 and CDR2 (germline): MNHEY, SVGAGI. Trimming removed 9 bases from V and 8 bases from J; junction bases left unmatched: 14. This CDR3 has 14 residues. The CDR3 protein is CASNRGRQGPGYTF. CDR3 nucleotide sequence: TGTGCCAGTAATAGGGGGCGACAGGGGCCCGGCTACACCTTC.

The CDR3 coding sequence is TGTGCCAGCAGTTCAGACAGGGAACGAGATGGCTACACCTTC. Translated: CASSSDRERDGYTF. This chain joins TRBV27 and TRBJ1-2; 7 bases align to TRBD1. The CDR3 loop spans 14 amino acids. Germline loops: CDR1 MNHEY, CDR2 SMNVEV (reference sequence). J lost 6 bases, V lost 4 bases, and 8 bases had no gene match.

The chain links TRBV29-1 to TRBJ2-7; 7 positions match TRBD1. This CDR3 is 15 amino acids long. Germline V gene data show CDR1 as SQVTM and CDR2 as ANQGSEA. V was clipped by 4 bases and J by 1 base; unmatched bases: 10. The CDR3 DNA reads as TGCAGCGTTGGTAGACCGGGACAGCGGTCCTACGAGCAGTACTTC. This gives the protein CSVGRPGQRSYEQYF.

The chain uses TRBV27 and TRBJ2-5, with a weak D call TRBD2 (5 bases). There are 16 residues in the CDR3. CDR1 is MNHEY and CDR2 is SMNVEV in the germline V gene (reference sequence). Trimming cost V 4 bases and J 3 bases, with 18 bases left between them. CDR3 bases: TGTGCCAGCAGTTCTATCCCGCTTGGGGAGAAAGAGACCCAGTACTTC. Protein: CASSSIPLGEKETQYF.

The V and J genes are TRBV6-5 and TRBJ1-5, with 9 bases matching TRBD1. The CDR3 consists of 15 residues. The ends lost 5 bases at V and 2 bases at J; junction bases unmatched: 4. Germline loops: CDR1 MNHEY, CDR2 SVGAGI. The CDR3 is CASSKGQGGNQPQHF. The CDR3 DNA follows: TGTGCCAGCAGTAAGGGACAGGGCGGCAATCAGCCCCAGCATTTT.

This rearrangement joins TRBV18 to TRBJ2-1; D is possibly TRBD2 (6 bases). The germline gives CDR1 KGHSH, CDR2 LQKENI. The CDR3 is 16 amino acids. Trimming pared 0 bases from V and 2 bases from J, leaving 11 bases between. CDR3 coding DNA: TGTGCCAGCTCACCACCGGAGGGCCTGGCCTACAATGAGCAGTTCTTC. It is translated as CASSPPEGLAYNEQFF.